These T cell receptor beta chains were read from a single sample in a study of T cells in Graves' hyperthyroidism and ophthalmopathy. TCRdb redid the calling of the multiplex PCR reads with MiXCR, one entry per CDR3 protein. This repertoire shows approximately 620,000 distinct CDR3 sequences, approximately 16% found once; its top ten account for 2.5% to 4%. Sequenced: blood. The receptor source for this set is a woman in her thirties or forties with Graves' ophthalmopathy. The CDR3 runs from the conserved cysteine through the conserved F or W. The D gene is left open where the match is weak. Clone size appears in some rows only: once, few, many, or a class for an expanded clone.

size: many
length: 14
D: -
J: TRBJ2-5
V: TRBV28
DNA: TGTGCCAGCAATTCAAGGGACTTCTCAGAGACCCAGTACTTC
CDR3: CASNSRDFSETQYF

size: -
length: 15
D: TRBD1
J: TRBJ2-7
V: TRBV28
DNA: TGTGCCAGCAGTCAACCGAGGACAGGTTCCTACGAGCAGTACTTC
CDR3: CASSQPRTGSYEQYF

size: many
length: 12
D: -
J: TRBJ2-2
V: TRBV7-9
DNA: TGTGCCAGCAGCGTCCACACCGGGGAGCTGTTTTTT
CDR3: CASSVHTGELFF

size: -
length: 19
D: TRBD1
J: TRBJ2-1
V: TRBV30
DNA: TGTGCCTGGAGTTCGTTACCCTCAGGGGGAAGGGCTTCCTACAATGAGCAGTTCTTC
CDR3: CAWSSLPSGGRASYNEQFF

size: few
length: 17
D: -
J: TRBJ2-5
V: TRBV11-3
DNA: TGTGCCAGCAGCTTCCGCAGACTCAGGCCACACCAAGAGACCCAGTACTTC
CDR3: CASSFRRLRPHQETQYF

size: many
length: 17
D: TRBD1
J: TRBJ2-3
V: TRBV28
DNA: TGTGCCAGCAGTTTTGGAGCCGGGACAGTCCCCACAGATACGCAGTATTTT
CDR3: CASSFGAGTVPTDTQYF

size: -
length: 15
D: -
J: TRBJ2-1
V: TRBV28
DNA: TGTGCCAGCAGACCTCAGGGGTTGGGGTACAATGAGCAGTTCTTC
CDR3: CASRPQGLGYNEQFF

size: many
length: 16
D: -
J: TRBJ1-2
V: TRBV6-5
DNA: TGTGCCAGCAGTTACCGTCGAGGGGAATTGGGCTATGGCTACACCTTC
CDR3: CASSYRRGELGYGYTF

size: -
length: 19
D: TRBD2
J: TRBJ2-4
V: TRBV11-2
DNA: TGTGCCAGCAACCCACGGGCCGGGACTAGCGGATTAGCCAAAAACATTCAGTACTTC
CDR3: CASNPRAGTSGLAKNIQYF

size: -
length: 14
D: -
J: TRBJ1-5
V: TRBV7-9
DNA: TGTGCCAGTTTAGGGTTTCTTGGCAATCAGCCCCAGCATTTT
CDR3: CASLGFLGNQPQHF

size: -
length: 12
D: -
J: TRBJ1-2
V: TRBV7-9
DNA: TGTGCCAGCAGCTCGGGGGTGGATGGCTACACCTTC
CDR3: CASSSGVDGYTF

size: few
length: 16
D: TRBD2
J: TRBJ2-3
V: TRBV19
DNA: TGTGCCAGTAGTACCCGCACTAGCGGGATGGTGGATACGCAGTATTTT
CDR3: CASSTRTSGMVDTQYF

size: many
length: 14
D: TRBD1
J: TRBJ1-1
V: TRBV6-1
DNA: TGTGCCAGTTGGGACAGGCGAAAGAACACTGAAGCTTTCTTT
CDR3: CASWDRRKNTEAFF

size: few
length: 15
D: TRBD1
J: TRBJ2-7
V: TRBV11-2
DNA: TGTGCCAGCAGCGTGACGGGACAGCCTTCCTACGAGCAGTACTTC
CDR3: CASSVTGQPSYEQYF

size: many
length: 16
D: -
J: TRBJ2-2
V: TRBV3-1
DNA: TGTGCCAGCAGCCAAGAGCACAGGGCGCTGACCGGGGAGCTGTTTTTT
CDR3: CASSQEHRALTGELFF

size: many
length: 16
D: TRBD2
J: TRBJ2-1
V: TRBV3-1
DNA: TGTGCCAGCAGCCAAAACTCGGGGGGGCCGTGGAATGAGCAGTTCTTC
CDR3: CASSQNSGGPWNEQFF

size: -
length: 14
D: -
J: TRBJ1-1
V: TRBV5-6
DNA: TGTGCCAGCAGCTTGGCGGGATACAACACTGAAGCTTTCTTT
CDR3: CASSLAGYNTEAFF

size: few
length: 14
D: -
J: TRBJ1-5
V: TRBV12-3/TRBV12-4
DNA: TGTGCCAGCAGTTTAGCGGATTACAATCAGCCCCAGCATTTT
CDR3: CASSLADYNQPQHF

size: once
length: 14
D: -
J: TRBJ1-6
V: TRBV4-1
DNA: TGCGCCAGCAGCCAGCACCGCATGCTTTCACCCCTCCACTTT
CDR3: CASSQHRMLSPLHF

size: few
length: 16
D: -
J: TRBJ1-2
V: TRBV18
DNA: TGTGCCAGCTCACCAACGGCACCACAACAGAACTATGGCTACACCTTC
CDR3: CASSPTAPQQNYGYTF

size: many
length: 15
D: -
J: TRBJ1-1
V: TRBV2
DNA: TGTGCCAGCAGCCTACAGGGTGCTGGGGACACTGAAGCTTTCTTT
CDR3: CASSLQGAGDTEAFF

size: few
length: 12
D: -
J: TRBJ2-5
V: TRBV29-1
DNA: TGCAGCGTTGACCTAGTGGGGGAGACCCAGTACTTC
CDR3: CSVDLVGETQYF

size: many
length: 12
D: -
J: TRBJ2-7
V: TRBV18
DNA: TGTGCCAGCTCACCAACAGGGTCCGAGCAGTACTTC
CDR3: CASSPTGSEQYF

size: once
length: 14
D: -
J: TRBJ2-7
V: TRBV4-1
DNA: TGCGCCAGCAGCCCGACAGGTAAGGGCTACGAGCAGTACTTC
CDR3: CASSPTGKGYEQYF

size: few
length: 18
D: TRBD2
J: TRBJ2-3
V: TRBV30
DNA: TGTGCCTGGAGTGTCCCCCGGGACTATCAGAGGGTTGCAGATACGCAGTATTTT
CDR3: CAWSVPRDYQRVADTQYF

size: -
length: 16
D: TRBD2
J: TRBJ2-1
V: TRBV20-1
DNA: TGCAGTGCATCCGGGACTAGCGGGACGCGAAACAATGAGCAGTTCTTC
CDR3: CSASGTSGTRNNEQFF

size: -
length: 15
D: -
J: TRBJ1-3
V: TRBV12-3/TRBV12-4
DNA: TGTGCCAGCAGCCCCTTTAGGGCCTCTGGAAACACCATATATTTT
CDR3: CASSPFRASGNTIYF

size: -
length: 20
D: -
J: TRBJ2-3
V: TRBV24-1
DNA: TGTGCCACCAGTGCACTGGCTAAGAGGGACTTCGGGATTTCCACAGATACGCAGTATTTT
CDR3: CATSALAKRDFGISTDTQYF

size: many
length: 16
D: TRBD2
J: TRBJ2-3
V: TRBV12-3/TRBV12-4
DNA: TGTGCCAGCAGCTCCACCTTAGCGGGGAGCACAGATACGCAGTATTTT
CDR3: CASSSTLAGSTDTQYF

size: -
length: 16
D: TRBD2
J: TRBJ2-2
V: TRBV7-3
DNA: TGTGCCAGCAGCTCAACCATGGCGGGAGCAGCCGGGGAGCTGTTTTTT
CDR3: CASSSTMAGAAGELFF

size: -
length: 11
D: TRBD2
J: TRBJ2-1
V: TRBV20-1
DNA: TGCAGTGCTAGGACTAGCGGGGAGCAGTTCTTC
CDR3: CSARTSGEQFF

size: -
length: 15
D: -
J: TRBJ2-1
V: TRBV18
DNA: TGTGCCAGCTCATCCCCACCGGGGCGCCGCAATGAGCAGTTCTTC
CDR3: CASSSPPGRRNEQFF

size: many
length: 13
D: -
J: TRBJ2-1
V: TRBV7-3
DNA: TGTGCCAGCAGCCCCCACAGTTACAATGAGCAGTTCTTC
CDR3: CASSPHSYNEQFF

size: many
length: 15
D: -
J: TRBJ2-3
V: TRBV11-3
DNA: TGTGCCAGCAGCACCCCCGCCGGGGGCACAGATACGCAGTATTTT
CDR3: CASSTPAGGTDTQYF

size: few
length: 16
D: TRBD1
J: TRBJ2-7
V: TRBV6-1
DNA: TGTGCCAGCACCCTAATACCGGGACAGGAGGAACGCGAGCAGTACTTC
CDR3: CASTLIPGQEEREQYF

size: many
length: 16
D: TRBD1
J: TRBJ2-2
V: TRBV3-1
DNA: TGTGCCAGCAGCCTCCAGGGACAGGGAAACACCGGGGAGCTGTTTTTT
CDR3: CASSLQGQGNTGELFF

size: -
length: 17
D: -
J: TRBJ2-7
V: TRBV11-2
DNA: TGTGCCAGCAGCCCCCAATACAGGCCTACTATTTCCTACGAGCAGTACTTC
CDR3: CASSPQYRPTISYEQYF

size: many
length: 15
D: -
J: TRBJ1-5
V: TRBV30
DNA: TGTGCCTGGAGTAGAGGGAGTTTTAGCAATCAGCCCCAGCATTTT
CDR3: CAWSRGSFSNQPQHF

size: -
length: 14
D: -
J: TRBJ2-3
V: TRBV18
DNA: TGTGCCAGCTCACCACAACAGGGTCCAGATACGCAGTATTTT
CDR3: CASSPQQGPDTQYF

size: many
length: 15
D: -
J: TRBJ1-5
V: TRBV3-1
DNA: TGTGCCAGCAGCCAAGGAGGGTCCGAGATTCAGCCCCAGCATTTT
CDR3: CASSQGGSEIQPQHF